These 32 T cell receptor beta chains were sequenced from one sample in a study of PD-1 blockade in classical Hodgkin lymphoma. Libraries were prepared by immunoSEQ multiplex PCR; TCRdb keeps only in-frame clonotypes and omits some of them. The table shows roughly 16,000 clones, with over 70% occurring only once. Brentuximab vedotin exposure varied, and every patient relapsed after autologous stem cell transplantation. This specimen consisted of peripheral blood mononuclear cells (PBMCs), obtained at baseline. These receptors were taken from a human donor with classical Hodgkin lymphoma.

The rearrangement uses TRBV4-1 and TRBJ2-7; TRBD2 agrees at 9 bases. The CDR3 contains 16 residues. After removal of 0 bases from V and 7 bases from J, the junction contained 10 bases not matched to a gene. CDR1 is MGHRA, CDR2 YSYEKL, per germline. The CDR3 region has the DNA TGCGCCAGCAGCCAAGATCTAGCGGGGATGCCCTTGGAGCAGTACTTC. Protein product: CASSQDLAGMPLEQYF.

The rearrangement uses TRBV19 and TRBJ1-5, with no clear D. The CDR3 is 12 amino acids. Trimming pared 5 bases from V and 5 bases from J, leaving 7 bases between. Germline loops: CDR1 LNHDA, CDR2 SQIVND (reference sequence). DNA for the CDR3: TGTGCCAGTAGTGCCCGAGATCAGCCCCAGCATTTT. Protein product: CASSARDQPQHF. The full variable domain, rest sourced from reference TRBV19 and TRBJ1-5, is DGGITQSPKYLFRKEGQNVTLSCEQNLNHDAMYWYRQDPGQGLRLIYYSQIVNDFQKGDIAEGYSVSREKKESFPLTVTSAQKNPTAFYLCASSARDQPQHFGDGTRLSIL.

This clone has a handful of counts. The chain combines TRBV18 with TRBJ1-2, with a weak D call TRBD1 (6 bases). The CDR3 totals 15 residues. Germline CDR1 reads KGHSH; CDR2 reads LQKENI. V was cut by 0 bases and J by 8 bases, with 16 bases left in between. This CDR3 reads CASSPPPGALGGYTF. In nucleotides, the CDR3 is TGTGCCAGCTCACCACCTCCGGGGGCTCTCGGGGGCTACACCTTC.

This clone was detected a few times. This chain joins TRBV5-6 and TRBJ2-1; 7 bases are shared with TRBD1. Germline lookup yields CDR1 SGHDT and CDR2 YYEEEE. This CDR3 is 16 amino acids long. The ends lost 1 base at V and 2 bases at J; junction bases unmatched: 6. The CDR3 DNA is TGTGCCAGCAGCTTGCTGGGACAGCTCCCCTACAATGAGCAGTTCTTC. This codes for CASSLLGQLPYNEQFF.

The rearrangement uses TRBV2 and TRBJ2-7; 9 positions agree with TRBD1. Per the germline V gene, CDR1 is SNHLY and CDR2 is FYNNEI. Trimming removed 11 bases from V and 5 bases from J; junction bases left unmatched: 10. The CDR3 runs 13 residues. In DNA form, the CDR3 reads TGTGCCGGAGGACAGACAGGGGGGCACGAGCAGTACTTC. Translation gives CAGGQTGGHEQYF.

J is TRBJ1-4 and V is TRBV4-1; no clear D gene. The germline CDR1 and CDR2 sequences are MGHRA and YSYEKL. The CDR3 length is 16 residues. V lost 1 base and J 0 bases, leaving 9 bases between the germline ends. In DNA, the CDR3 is TGCGCCAGCAGCCAAGGCAGGTTAGCAACTAATGAAAAACTGTTTTTT. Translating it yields CASSQGRLATNEKLFF.

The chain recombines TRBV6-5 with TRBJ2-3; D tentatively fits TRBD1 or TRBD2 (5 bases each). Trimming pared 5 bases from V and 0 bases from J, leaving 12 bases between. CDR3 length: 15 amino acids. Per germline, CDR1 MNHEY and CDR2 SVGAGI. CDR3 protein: CASSNRGPSTDTQYF. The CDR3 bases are TGTGCCAGCAGTAACCGGGGCCCTAGCACAGATACGCAGTATTTT.

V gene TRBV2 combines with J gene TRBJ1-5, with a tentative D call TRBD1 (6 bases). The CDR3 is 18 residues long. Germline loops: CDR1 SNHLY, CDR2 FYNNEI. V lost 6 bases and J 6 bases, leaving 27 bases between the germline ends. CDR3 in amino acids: CASSGGNPQGILRQPQHF. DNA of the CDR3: TGTGCCAGCAGCGGTGGGAATCCACAGGGAATTTTGCGTCAGCCCCAGCATTTT.

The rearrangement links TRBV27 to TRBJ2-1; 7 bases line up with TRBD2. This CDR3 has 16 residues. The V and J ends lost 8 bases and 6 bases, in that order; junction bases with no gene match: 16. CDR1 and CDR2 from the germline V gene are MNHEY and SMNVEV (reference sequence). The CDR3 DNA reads TGTGCCAGCCAGTGGAATCCGGGAGGTAGGGGCAATGAGCAGTTCTTC. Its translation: CASQWNPGGRGNEQFF.

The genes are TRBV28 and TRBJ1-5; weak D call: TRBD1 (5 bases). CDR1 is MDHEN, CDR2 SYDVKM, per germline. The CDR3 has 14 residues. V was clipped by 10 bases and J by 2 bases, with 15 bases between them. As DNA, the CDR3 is TGTGCCACTACGGGACGCTGGGGCAATCAGCCCCAGCATTTT. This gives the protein CATTGRWGNQPQHF.

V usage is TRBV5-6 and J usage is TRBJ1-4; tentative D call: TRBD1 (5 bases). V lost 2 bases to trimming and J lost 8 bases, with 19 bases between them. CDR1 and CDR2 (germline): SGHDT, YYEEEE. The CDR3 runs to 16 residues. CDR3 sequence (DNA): TGTGCCAGCAGCTTAAACGCGGGACTTCGAGAGGAAAAACTGTTTTTT. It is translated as CASSLNAGLREEKLFF.

The chain's CDR3 is CASSYSPGGGTEAFF. In DNA form, the CDR3 reads TGTGCCAGCAGTTACTCGCCCGGGGGCGGCACTGAAGCTTTCTTT. The V gene is TRBV6-7, the J gene TRBJ1-1; D may be TRBD1 (6 bases). TRBV6-7 falls under the ORF class, with uncertain function. The V end was cut by 0 bases, the J end by 4 bases, with 12 bases between. The CDR3 covers 15 residues.

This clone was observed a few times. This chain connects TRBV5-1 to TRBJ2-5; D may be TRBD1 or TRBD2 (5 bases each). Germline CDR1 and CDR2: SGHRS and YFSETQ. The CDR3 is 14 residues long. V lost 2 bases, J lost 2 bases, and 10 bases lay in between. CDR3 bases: TGCGCCAGCAGCTTAACTGGGGGTCAAGAGACCCAGTACTTC. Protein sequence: CASSLTGGQETQYF.

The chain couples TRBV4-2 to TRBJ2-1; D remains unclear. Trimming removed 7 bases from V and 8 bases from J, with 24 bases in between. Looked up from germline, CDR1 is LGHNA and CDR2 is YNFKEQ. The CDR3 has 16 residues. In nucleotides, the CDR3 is TGTGCCAGCACCCAGCACCAAGGAGCAGCGACGGATGAGCAGTTCTTC. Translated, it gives CASTQHQGAATDEQFF.

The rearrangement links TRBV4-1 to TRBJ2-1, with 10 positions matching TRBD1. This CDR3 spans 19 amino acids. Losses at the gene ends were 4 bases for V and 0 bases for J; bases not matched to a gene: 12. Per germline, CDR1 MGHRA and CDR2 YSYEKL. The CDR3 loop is CASSPSLTGGVSSYNEQFF. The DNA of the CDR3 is TGCGCCAGCAGCCCTTCTCTGACAGGGGGCGTGAGCTCCTACAATGAGCAGTTCTTC.

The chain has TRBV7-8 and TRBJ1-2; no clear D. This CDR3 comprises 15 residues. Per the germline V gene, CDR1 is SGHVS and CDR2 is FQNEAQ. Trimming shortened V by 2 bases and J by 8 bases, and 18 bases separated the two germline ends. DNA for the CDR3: TGTGCCAGCAGCTTATTCCAAAACCCTCTATTGGGCTACACCTTC. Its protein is CASSLFQNPLLGYTF.

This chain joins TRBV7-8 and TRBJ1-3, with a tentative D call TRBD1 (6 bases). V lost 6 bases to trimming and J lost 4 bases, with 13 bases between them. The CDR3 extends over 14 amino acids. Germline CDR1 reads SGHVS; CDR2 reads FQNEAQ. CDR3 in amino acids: CASSLQGFGNTIYF. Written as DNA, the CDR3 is TGTGCCAGCAGTCTTCAGGGGTTCGGAAACACCATATATTTT.

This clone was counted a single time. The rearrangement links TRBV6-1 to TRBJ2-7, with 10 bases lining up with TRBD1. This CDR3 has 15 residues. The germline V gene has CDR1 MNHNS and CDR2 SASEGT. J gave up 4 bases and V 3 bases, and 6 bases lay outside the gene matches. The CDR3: CASSEWGTGVYEQYF. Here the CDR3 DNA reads TGTGCCAGCAGTGAGTGGGGGACAGGGGTTTACGAGCAGTACTTC.

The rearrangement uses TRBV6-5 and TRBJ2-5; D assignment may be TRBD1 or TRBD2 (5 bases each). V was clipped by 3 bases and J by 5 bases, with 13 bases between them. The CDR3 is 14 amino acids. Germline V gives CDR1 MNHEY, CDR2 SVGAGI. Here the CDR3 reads CASSYAGRGETQYF. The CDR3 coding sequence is TGTGCCAGCAGTTATGCAGGGCGAGGGGAGACCCAGTACTTC.

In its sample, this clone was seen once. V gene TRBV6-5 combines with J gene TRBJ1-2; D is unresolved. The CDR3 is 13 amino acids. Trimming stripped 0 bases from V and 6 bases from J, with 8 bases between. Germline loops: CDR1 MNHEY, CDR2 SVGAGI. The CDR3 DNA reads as TGTGCCAGCAGTTACTCGAACAGAGATGGCTACACCTTC. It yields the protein CASSYSNRDGYTF.

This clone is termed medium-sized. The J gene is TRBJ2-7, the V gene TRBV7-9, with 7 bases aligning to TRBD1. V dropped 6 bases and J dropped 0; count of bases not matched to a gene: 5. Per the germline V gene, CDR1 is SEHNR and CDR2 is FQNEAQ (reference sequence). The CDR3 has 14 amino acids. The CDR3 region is CASSPTGSSYEQYF. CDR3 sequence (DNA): TGTGCCAGCAGTCCGACAGGGAGCTCCTACGAGCAGTACTTC.

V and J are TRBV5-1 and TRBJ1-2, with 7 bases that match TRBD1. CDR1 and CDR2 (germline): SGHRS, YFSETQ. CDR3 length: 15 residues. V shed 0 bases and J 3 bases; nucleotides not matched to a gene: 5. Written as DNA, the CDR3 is TGCGCCAGCAGCTTGGCCGGGGACAGCGACTATGGCTACACCTTC. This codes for CASSLAGDSDYGYTF.

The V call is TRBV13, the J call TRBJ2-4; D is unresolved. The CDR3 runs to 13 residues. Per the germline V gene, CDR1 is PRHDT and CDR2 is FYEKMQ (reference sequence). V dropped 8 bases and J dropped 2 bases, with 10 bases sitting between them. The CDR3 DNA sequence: TGTGCCAGCGGGTTGGGATCCAAAAACATTCAGTACTTC. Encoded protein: CASGLGSKNIQYF.

The CDR3 nucleotides read TGTGCCAGCAGCGTTAGCGGGAGTAATGAGCAGTTCTTC. It translates to CASSVSGSNEQFF. V and J are TRBV5-5 and TRBJ2-1; TRBD2 matches at 9 bases. Unmatched junction bases numbered 3, after V lost 4 bases and J lost 7 bases. This CDR3 has 13 residues. The germline V gene encodes CDR1 SGHKS and CDR2 YYEKEE (reference sequence).

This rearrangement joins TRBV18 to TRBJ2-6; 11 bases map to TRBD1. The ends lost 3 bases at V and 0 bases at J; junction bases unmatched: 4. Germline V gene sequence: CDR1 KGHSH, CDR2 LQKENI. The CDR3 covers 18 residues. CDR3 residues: CASSPRGQGASGANVLTF. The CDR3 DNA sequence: TGTGCCAGCTCACCTAGAGGACAGGGGGCCTCTGGGGCCAACGTCCTGACTTTC. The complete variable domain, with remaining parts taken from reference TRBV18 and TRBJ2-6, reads NAGVMQNPRHLVRRRGQEARLRCSPMKGHSHVYWYRQLPEEGLKFMVYLQKENIIDESGMPKERFSAEFPKEGPSILRIQQVVRGDSAAYFCASSPRGQGASGANVLTFGAGSRLTVL.

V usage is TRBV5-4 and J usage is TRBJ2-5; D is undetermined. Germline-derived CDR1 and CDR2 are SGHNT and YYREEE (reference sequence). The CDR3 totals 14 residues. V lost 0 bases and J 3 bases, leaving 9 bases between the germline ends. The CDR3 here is CASSLATFKETQYF. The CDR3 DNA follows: TGTGCCAGCAGCTTGGCAACTTTTAAAGAGACCCAGTACTTC.

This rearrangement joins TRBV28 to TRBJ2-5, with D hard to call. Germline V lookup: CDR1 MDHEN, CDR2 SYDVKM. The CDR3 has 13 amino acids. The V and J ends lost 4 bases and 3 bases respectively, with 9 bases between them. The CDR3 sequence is CASSSSWEETQYF. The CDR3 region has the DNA TGTGCCAGCAGTTCCTCATGGGAAGAGACCCAGTACTTC.

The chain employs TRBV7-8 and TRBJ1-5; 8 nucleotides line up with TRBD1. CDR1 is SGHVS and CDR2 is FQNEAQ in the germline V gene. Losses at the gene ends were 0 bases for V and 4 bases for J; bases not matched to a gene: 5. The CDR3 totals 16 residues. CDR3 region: CASSLAPRGLNQPQHF. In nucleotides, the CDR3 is TGTGCCAGCAGCTTAGCGCCCAGGGGGCTTAATCAGCCCCAGCATTTT.

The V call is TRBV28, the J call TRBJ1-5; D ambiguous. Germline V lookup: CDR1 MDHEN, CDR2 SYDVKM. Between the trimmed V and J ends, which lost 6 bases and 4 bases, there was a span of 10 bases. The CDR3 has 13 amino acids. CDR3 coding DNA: TGTGCCAGCAGCCAACCCCCAAATCAGCCCCAGCATTTT. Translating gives CASSQPPNQPQHF.

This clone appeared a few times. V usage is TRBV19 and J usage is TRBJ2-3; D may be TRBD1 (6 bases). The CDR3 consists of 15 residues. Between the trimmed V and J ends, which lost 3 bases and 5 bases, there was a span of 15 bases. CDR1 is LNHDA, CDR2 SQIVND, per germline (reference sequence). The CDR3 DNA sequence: TGTGCCAGTAGTATCGGGCAGGGGTTCGGAGATACGCAGTATTTT. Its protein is CASSIGQGFGDTQYF.

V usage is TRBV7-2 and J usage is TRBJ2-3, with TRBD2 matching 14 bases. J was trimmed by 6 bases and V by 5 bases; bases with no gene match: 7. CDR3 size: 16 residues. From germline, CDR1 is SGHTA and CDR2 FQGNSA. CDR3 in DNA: TGTGCCAGCAGCCCGGGACTAGCGGGGGCGGGGGATACGCAGTATTTT. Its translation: CASSPGLAGAGDTQYF.

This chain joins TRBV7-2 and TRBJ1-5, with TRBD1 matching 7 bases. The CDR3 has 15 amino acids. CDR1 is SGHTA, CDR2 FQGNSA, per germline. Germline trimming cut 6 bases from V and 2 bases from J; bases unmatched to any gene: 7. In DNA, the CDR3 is TGTGCCAGCAGTCCCGGACAGGCACGCAATCAGCCCCAGCATTTT. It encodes CASSPGQARNQPQHF.